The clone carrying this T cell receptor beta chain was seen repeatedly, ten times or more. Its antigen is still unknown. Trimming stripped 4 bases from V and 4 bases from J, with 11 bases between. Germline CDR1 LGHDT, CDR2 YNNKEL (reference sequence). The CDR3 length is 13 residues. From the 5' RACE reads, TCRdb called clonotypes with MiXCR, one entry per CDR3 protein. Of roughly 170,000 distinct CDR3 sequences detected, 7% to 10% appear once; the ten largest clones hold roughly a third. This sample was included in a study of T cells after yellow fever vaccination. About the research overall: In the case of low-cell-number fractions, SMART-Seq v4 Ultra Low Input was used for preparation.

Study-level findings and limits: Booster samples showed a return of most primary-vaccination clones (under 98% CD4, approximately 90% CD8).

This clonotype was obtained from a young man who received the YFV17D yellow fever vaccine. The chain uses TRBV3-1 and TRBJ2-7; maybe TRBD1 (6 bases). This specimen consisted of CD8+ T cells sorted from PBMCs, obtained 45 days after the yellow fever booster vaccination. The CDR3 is CASSLPRGYEQYF. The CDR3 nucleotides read TGTGCCAGCAGCCTACCCAGGGGATACGAGCAGTACTTC.